Each of the 9 T cell receptor beta chains below was sequenced from the same sample in a study of monozygotic twins with inflammatory bowel disease (dated by TCRdb to 2018 to 2020). Library generation was performed with 5' RACE. Data came from an Illumina HiSeq 2500. TCRdb reprocessed the reads, so every CDR3 protein sequence counts as one entry and DNA is not shown. Per the sample table, the count is some 450,000 distinct CDR3 sequences. 2% to 2.5% of the sample is in the top ten clones. The sequenced material came from blood. The receptors were sampled from a human donor with ulcerative colitis or Crohn's disease, or a healthy co-twin of an affected twin (not recorded which).

This sequence joins TRBV29-1 and TRBJ1-2; TCRdb selects TRBD1, and the lack of DNA leaves this call unchecked. This CDR3 region has 13 residues. CDR1 SQVTM and CDR2 ANQGSEA come from the germline V gene. CDR3 residues: CSVVTGTFYGYTF.

The J gene is TRBJ1-6, the V gene TRBV10-3; absent DNA, TCRdb's TRBD1 call cannot be checked. This CDR3 is 16 amino acids long. CDR1 and CDR2 (germline): ENHRY, SYGVKD. The CDR3: CAISTNSGQGNSPLHF.

The rearrangement uses TRBV10-3 and TRBJ1-2; with no DNA, the TCRdb D assignment of TRBD1 cannot be verified. Per germline, CDR1 ENHRY and CDR2 SYGVKD. The CDR3 has 16 amino acids. The CDR3 protein is CAISGTDRATNYGYTF.

The genes are TRBV29-1 and TRBJ1-2. Per germline, CDR1 SQVTM and CDR2 ANQGSEA. The CDR3 sequence is 14 residues long. The chain's CDR3 is CSVDRTSANYGYTF.

The rearrangement links TRBV29-1 to TRBJ2-2. The CDR3 extends over 12 amino acids. The germline V gene has CDR1 SQVTM and CDR2 ANQGSEA. CDR3 region: CSVPKSTGELFF.

The V and J genes are TRBV20-1 and TRBJ2-5; TCRdb's D gene call, TRBD1, goes unchecked for lack of DNA. Germline assignment: CDR1 DFQATT and CDR2 SNEGSKA (reference sequence). There are 13 residues in the CDR3. CDR3 residues: CSGTRPPEETQYF.

This chain uses TRBV20-1 with TRBJ1-1. The CDR3 spans 12 residues. The germline V gene has CDR1 DFQATT and CDR2 SNEGSKA (reference sequence). The CDR3 spells CSAPGTSVEAFF.

This chain joins TRBV5-1 and TRBJ2-1; checking the TCRdb D call of TRBD2 is not possible without DNA. The CDR3 loop spans 15 amino acids. Germline V gene data show CDR1 as SGHRS and CDR2 as YFSETQ. The CDR3 sequence is CASSPGLASNNEQFF.

V gene TRBV20-1 combines with J gene TRBJ2-1; TCRdb's D call, TRBD2, is unchecked because there is no DNA. This CDR3 has 13 residues. Germline V gene lookup returns CDR1 DFQATT and CDR2 SNEGSKA (reference sequence). The CDR3 reads CSAVSGSYNEQFF.